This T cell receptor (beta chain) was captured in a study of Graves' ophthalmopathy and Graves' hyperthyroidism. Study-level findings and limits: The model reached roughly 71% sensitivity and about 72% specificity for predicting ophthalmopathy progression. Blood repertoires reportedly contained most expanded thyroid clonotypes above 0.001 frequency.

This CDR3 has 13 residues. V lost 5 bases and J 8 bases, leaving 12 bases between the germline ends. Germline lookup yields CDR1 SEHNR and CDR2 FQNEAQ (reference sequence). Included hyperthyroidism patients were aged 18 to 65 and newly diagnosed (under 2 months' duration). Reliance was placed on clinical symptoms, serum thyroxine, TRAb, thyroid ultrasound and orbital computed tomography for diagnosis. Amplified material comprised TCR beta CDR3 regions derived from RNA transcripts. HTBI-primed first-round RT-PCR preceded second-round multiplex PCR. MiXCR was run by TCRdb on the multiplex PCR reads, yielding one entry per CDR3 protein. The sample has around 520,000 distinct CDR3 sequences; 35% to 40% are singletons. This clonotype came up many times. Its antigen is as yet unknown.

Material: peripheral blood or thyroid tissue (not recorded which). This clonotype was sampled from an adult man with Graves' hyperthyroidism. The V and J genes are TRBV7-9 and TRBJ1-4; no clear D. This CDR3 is CASSLGWQEKLFF. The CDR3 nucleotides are TGTGCCAGCAGCCTAGGATGGCAGGAAAAACTGTTTTTT.